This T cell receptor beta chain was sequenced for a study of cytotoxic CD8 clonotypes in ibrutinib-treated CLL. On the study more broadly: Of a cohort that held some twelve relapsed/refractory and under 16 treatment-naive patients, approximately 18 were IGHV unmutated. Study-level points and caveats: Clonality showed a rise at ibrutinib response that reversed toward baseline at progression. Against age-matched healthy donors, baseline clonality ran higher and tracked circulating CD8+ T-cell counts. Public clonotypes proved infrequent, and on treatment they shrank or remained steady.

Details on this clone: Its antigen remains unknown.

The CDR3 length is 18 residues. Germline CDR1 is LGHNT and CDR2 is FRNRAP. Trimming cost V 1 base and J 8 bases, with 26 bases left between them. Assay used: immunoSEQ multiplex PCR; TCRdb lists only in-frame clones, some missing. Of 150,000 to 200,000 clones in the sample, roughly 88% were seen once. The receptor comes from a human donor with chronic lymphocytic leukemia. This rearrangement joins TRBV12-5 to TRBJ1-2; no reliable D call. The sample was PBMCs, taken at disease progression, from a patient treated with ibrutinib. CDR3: CASGLDRTPRRVEGGYTF. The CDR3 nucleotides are TGTGCTAGTGGTTTGGACCGGACGCCCAGGCGGGTTGAAGGCGGCTACACCTTC.